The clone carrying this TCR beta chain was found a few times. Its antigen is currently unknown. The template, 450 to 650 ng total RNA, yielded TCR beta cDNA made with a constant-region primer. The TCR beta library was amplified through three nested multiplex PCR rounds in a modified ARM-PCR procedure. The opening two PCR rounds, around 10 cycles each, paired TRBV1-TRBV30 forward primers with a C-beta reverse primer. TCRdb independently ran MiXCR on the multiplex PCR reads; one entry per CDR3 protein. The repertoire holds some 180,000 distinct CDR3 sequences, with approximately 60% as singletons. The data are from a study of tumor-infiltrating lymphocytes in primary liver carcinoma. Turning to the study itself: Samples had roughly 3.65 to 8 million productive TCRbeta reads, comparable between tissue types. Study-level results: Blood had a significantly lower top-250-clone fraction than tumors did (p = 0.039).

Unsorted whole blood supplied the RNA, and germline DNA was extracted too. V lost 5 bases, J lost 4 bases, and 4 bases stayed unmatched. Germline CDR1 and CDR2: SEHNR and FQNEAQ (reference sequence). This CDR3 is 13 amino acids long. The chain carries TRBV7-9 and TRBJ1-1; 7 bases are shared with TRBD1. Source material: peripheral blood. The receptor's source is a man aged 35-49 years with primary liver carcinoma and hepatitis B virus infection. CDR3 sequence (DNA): TGTGCCAGCAGCAAGGGGGCTGGCACTGAAGCTTTCTTT. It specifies CASSKGAGTEAFF.